Following are 5 T cell receptor beta chains from one sample sequenced in a study of T-cell memory formation after mild COVID-19. Via MiXCR, TCRdb re-called the 5' RACE reads, giving one row per CDR3 protein. The sample shows about 540,000 distinct CDR3 sequences, around 21% of them seen only once. What was sequenced was PBMCs or a T cell subset sorted from them (not recorded which). The receptors derive from an adult woman who had mild COVID-19 (a few samples of this study predate the infection). Cell type and time point are not known.

This clonotype was counted only a few times. This sequence joins TRBV3-1 and TRBJ1-6; TRBD1 matches at 9 bases. After removal of 0 bases from V and 9 bases from J, the junction contained 9 bases not matched to a gene. Germline V gene lookup returns CDR1 LGHDT and CDR2 YNNKEL (reference sequence). The CDR3 runs 17 residues. Written as DNA, the CDR3 is TGTGCCAGCAGCCAAGACCCCACCGGGACAGGGATTTCACCCCTCCACTTT. The encoded protein is CASSQDPTGTGISPLHF.

The chain has TRBV6-1 and TRBJ2-3; D not resolved. Trimming left V 2 bases short and J 0 bases short, with 9 bases between. The V gene's germline CDR1 is MNHNS and CDR2 SASEGT. The CDR3 consists of 15 residues. Here the CDR3 reads CASSESLSSTDTQYF. Written as DNA, the CDR3 is TGTGCCAGCAGTGAATCTCTCTCTAGCACAGATACGCAGTATTTT.

In its sample, this clonotype was seen once. The chain recombines TRBV15 with TRBJ1-6; D gene unclear. V lost 0 bases and J 8 bases, leaving 14 bases between the germline ends. The CDR3 contains 16 residues. CDR1 LNHNV and CDR2 YYDKDF come from the germline V gene (reference sequence). The CDR3 protein is CATSRDRSMRDSPLHF. The CDR3 bases are TGTGCCACCAGCAGAGATCGCAGTATGAGAGATTCACCCCTCCACTTT.

V gene TRBV5-1 combines with J gene TRBJ2-5; 9 nucleotides line up with TRBD1. Losses at the gene ends were 5 bases for V and 2 bases for J; bases not matched to a gene: 4. CDR1 is SGHRS and CDR2 is YFSETQ in the germline V gene. CDR3 length: 14 residues. CDR3: CASRPGTGQETQYF. DNA of the CDR3: TGCGCCAGCAGACCCGGGACAGGGCAAGAGACCCAGTACTTC.

This clonotype appeared a few times. The genes are TRBV24-1 and TRBJ2-7, with D uncertain. V lost 4 bases and J lost 0, with 9 bases in between. Looked up from germline, CDR1 is KGHDR and CDR2 is SFDVKD. The CDR3 extends over 14 amino acids. The CDR3 bases are TGTGCCACCAGTGACGGGCTGAGCTCCTACGAGCAGTACTTC. Translated, it gives CATSDGLSSYEQYF.